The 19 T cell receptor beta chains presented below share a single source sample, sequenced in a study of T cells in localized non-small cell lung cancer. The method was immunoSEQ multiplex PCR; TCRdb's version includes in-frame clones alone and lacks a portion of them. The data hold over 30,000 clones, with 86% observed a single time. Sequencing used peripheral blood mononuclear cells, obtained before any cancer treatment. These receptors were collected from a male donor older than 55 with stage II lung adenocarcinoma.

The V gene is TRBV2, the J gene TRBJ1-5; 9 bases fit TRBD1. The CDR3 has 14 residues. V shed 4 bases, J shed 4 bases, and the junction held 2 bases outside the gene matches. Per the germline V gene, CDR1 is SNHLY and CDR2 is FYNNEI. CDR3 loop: CASSGDRANQPQHF. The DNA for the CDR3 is TGTGCCAGCAGTGGGGACAGGGCAAATCAGCCCCAGCATTTT.

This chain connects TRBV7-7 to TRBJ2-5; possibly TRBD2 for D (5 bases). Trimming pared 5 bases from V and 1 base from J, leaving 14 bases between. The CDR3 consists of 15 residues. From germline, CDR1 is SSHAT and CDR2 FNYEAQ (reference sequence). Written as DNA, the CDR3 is TGTGCCAGCAGCACCGGACGGACTCTCCAAGAGACCCAGTACTTC. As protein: CASSTGRTLQETQYF.

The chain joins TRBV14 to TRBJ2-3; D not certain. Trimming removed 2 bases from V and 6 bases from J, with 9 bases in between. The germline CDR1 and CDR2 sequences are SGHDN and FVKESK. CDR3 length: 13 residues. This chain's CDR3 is CASSQSRQDTQYF. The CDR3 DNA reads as TGTGCCAGCAGCCAATCACGGCAGGATACGCAGTATTTT.

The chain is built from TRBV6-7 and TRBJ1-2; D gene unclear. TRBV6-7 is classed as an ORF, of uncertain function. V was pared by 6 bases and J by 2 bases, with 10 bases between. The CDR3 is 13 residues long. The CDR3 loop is CASSLQLNYGYTF. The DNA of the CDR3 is TGTGCCAGCAGCCTTCAGCTGAACTATGGCTACACCTTC.

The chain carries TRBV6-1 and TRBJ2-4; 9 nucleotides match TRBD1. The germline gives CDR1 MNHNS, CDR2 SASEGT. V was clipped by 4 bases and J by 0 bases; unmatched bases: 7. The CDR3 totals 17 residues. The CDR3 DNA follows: TGTGCCAGCAGTGCCCGGACAGGGGCAGGAGCCAAAAACATTCAGTACTTC. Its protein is CASSARTGAGAKNIQYF.

CDR3 sequence reads: CASSPGQPRGEAFF. For the CDR3, the DNA is TGTGCCAGCAGCCCGGGACAGCCTCGGGGTGAAGCTTTCTTT. The J gene is TRBJ1-1, the V gene TRBV7-2; 7 positions match TRBD1. V lost 5 bases, J lost 7 bases, and 10 bases stayed unmatched. This CDR3 region has 14 residues. CDR1 and CDR2 from the germline V gene are SGHTA and FQGNSA. The whole variable domain, remainder taken from reference TRBV7-2 and TRBJ1-1, is GAGVSQSPSNKVTEKGKDVELRCDPISGHTALYWYRQSLGQGLEFLIYFQGNSAPDKSGLPSDRFSAERTGGSVSTLTIQRTQQEDSAVYLCASSPGQPRGEAFFGQGTRLTVV.

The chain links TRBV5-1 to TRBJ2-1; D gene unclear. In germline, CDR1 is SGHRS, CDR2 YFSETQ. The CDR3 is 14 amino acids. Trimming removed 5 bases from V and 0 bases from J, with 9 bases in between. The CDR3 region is CASSVGPSYNEQFF. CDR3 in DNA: TGCGCCAGCAGTGTAGGGCCCTCCTACAATGAGCAGTTCTTC.

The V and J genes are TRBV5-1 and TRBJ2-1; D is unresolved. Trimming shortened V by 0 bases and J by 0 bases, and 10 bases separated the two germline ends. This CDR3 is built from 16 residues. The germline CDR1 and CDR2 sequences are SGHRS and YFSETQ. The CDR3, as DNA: TGCGCCAGCAGCTTGGATGGCTCCCGCTCCTACAATGAGCAGTTCTTC. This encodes CASSLDGSRSYNEQFF.

The CDR3 DNA is TGTGCCAGCAGCTTGGCGGCAGAGAACACTGAAGCTTTCTTT. Translated, it gives CASSLAAENTEAFF. This rearrangement joins TRBV11-3 to TRBJ1-1, with no clear D. The CDR3 is 14 residues long. Germline-derived CDR1 and CDR2 are SGHNT and YENEEA. V was cut by 3 bases and J by 1 base, with 9 bases left in between.

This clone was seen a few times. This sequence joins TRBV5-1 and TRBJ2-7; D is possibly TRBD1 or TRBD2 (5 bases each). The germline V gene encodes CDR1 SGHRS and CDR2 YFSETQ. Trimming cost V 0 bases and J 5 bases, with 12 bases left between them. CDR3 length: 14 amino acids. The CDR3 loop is CASSLAAGTHEQYF. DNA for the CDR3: TGCGCCAGCAGCTTGGCAGCAGGGACCCACGAGCAGTACTTC.

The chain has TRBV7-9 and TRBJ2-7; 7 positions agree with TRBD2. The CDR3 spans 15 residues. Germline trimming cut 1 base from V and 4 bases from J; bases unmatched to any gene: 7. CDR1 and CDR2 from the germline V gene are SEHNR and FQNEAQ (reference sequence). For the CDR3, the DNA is TGTGCCAGCAGCTTAGGCCCTAGCGGAAATTACGAGCAGTACTTC. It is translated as CASSLGPSGNYEQYF.

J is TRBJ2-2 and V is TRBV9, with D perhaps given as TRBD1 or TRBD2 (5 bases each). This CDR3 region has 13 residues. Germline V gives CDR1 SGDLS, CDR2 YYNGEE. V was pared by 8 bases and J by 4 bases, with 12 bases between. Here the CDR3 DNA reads TGTGCCAGTCGGGGTGGGGGCACCGGGGAGCTGTTTTTT. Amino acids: CASRGGGTGELFF. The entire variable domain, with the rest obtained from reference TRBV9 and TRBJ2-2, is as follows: DSGVTQTPKHLITATGQRVTLRCSPRSGDLSVYWYQQSLDQGLQFLIQYYNGEERAKGNILERFSAQQFPDLHSELNLSSLELGDSALYFCASRGGGTGELFFGEGSRLTVL.

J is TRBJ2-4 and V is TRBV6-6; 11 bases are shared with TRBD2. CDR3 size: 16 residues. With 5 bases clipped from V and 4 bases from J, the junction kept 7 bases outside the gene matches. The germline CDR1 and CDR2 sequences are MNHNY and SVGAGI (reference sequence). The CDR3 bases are TGTGCCAGCAGTATTCCAGTAGCGGGAGGGAAAAACATTCAGTACTTC. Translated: CASSIPVAGGKNIQYF.

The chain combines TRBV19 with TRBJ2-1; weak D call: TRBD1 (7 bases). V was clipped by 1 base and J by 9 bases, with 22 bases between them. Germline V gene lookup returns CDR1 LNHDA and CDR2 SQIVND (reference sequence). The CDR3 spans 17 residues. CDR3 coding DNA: TGTGCCAGTAGTATAGGTCCGGGGGCAGGGGGTATCGGTGAGCAGTTCTTC. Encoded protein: CASSIGPGAGGIGEQFF.

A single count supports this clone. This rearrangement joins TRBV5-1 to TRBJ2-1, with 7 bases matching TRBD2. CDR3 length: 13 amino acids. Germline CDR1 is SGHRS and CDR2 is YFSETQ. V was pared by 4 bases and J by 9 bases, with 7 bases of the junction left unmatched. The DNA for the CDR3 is TGCGCCAGCAGCGCCACGAGGGAGGGTGAGCAGTTCTTC. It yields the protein CASSATREGEQFF.

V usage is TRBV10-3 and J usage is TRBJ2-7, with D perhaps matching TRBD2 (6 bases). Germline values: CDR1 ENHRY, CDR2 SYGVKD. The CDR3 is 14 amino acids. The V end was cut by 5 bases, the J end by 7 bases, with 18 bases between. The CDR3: CAISRGGHAGEQYF. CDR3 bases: TGTGCCATCAGTAGGGGAGGCCACGCGGGGGAGCAGTACTTC.

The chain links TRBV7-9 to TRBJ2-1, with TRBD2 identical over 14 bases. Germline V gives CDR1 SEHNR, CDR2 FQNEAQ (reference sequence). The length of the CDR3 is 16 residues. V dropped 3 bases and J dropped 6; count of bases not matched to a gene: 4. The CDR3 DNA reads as TGTGCCAGCAGCTTTGCCGGGACTAGCGGGAGCAATGAGCAGTTCTTC. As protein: CASSFAGTSGSNEQFF.

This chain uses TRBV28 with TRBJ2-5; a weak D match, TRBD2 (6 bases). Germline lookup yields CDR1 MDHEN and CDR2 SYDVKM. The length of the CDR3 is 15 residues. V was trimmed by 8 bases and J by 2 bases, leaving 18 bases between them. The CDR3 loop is CASHVMRGGQETQYF. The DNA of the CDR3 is TGTGCCAGCCATGTTATGCGGGGAGGTCAAGAGACCCAGTACTTC.

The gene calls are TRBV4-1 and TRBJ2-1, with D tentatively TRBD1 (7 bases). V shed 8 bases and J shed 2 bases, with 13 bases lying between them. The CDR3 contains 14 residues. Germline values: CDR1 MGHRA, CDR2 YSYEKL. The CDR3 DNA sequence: TGCGCCAGCGGAGGGGGCAGGGCCTACAATGAGCAGTTCTTC. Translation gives CASGGGRAYNEQFF.